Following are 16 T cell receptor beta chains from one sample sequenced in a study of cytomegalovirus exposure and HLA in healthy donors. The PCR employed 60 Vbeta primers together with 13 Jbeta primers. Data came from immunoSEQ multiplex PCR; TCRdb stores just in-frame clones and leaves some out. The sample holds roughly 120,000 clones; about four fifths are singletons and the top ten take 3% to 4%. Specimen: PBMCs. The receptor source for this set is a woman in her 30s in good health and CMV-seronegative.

The CDR3 protein is CASSLEQGARYNEQFF. In DNA form, the CDR3 reads TGTGCCAGCAGCTTAGAACAGGGGGCGAGGTACAATGAGCAGTTCTTC. The chain couples TRBV7-9 to TRBJ2-1, with TRBD1 matching over 9 bases. Losses at the gene ends were 1 base for V and 4 bases for J; bases not matched to a gene: 5. This CDR3 comprises 16 residues. CDR1 is SEHNR, CDR2 FQNEAQ, per germline (reference sequence).

The CDR3 coding sequence is TGCGCCAGCAGTGAAAAGTCTAGCGGGAGTGCAGATACGCAGTATTTT. Amino acid sequence: CASSEKSSGSADTQYF. The chain joins TRBV10-1 to TRBJ2-3; 10 bases match TRBD2. The CDR3 has 16 residues. Unmatched junction bases numbered 7, after V lost 3 bases and J lost 4 bases. Germline V gene data show CDR1 as WNHNN and CDR2 as SYGVQD (reference sequence).

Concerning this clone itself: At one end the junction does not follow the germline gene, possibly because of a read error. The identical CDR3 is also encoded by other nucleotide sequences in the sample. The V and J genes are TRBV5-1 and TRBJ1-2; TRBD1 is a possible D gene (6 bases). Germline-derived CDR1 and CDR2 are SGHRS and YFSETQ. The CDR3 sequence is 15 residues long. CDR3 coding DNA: TGCGCCAGCAGCTTGGCTTGGGGGCGAGCAGGCGGCTACACCTTT. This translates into CASSLAWGRAGGYTF.

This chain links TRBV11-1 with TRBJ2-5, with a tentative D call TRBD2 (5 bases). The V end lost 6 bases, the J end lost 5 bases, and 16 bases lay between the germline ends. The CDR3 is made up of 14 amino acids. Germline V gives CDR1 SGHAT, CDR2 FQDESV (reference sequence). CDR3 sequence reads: CASRPARVEETQYF. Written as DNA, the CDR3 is TGTGCCAGCAGACCAGCGAGGGTAGAGGAGACCCAGTACTTC.

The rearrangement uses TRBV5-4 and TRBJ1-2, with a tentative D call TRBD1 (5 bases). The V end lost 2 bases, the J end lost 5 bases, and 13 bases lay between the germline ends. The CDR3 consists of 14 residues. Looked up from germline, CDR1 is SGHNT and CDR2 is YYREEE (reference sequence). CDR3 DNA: TGTGCCAGCAGCTTTTCGGGGGTCGGGTATGGCTACACCTTC. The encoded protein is CASSFSGVGYGYTF. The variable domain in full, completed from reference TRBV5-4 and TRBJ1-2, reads ETGVTQSPTHLIKTRGQQVTLRCSSQSGHNTVSWYQQALGQGPQFIFQYYREEENGRGNFPPRFSGLQFPNYSSELNVNALELDDSALYLCASSFSGVGYGYTFGSGTRLTVV.

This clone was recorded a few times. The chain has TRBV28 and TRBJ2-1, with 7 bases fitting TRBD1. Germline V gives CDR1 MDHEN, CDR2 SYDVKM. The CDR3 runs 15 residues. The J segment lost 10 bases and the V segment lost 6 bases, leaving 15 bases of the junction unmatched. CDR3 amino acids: CASSLDGDGQEEQFF. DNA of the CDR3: TGTGCCAGCAGCCTAGACGGGGACGGACAGGAGGAGCAGTTCTTC.

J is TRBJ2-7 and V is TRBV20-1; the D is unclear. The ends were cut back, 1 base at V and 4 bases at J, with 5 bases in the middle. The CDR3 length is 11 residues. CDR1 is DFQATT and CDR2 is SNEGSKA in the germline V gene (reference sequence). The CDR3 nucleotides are TGCAGTGCTAGAGGCGTTTACGAGCAGTACTTC. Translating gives CSARGVYEQYF.

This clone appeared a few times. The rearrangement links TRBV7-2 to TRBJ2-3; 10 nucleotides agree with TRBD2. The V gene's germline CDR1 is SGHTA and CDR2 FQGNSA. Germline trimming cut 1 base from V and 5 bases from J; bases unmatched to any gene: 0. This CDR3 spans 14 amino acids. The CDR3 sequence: CASSLGLAGDTQYF. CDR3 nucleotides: TGTGCCAGCAGCTTAGGACTAGCGGGAGATACGCAGTATTTT.

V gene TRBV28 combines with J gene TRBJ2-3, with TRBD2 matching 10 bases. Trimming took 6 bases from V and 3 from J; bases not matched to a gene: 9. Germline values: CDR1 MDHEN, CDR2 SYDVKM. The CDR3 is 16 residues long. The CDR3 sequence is CASSTSLAGATDTQYF. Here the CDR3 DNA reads TGTGCCAGCAGCACCTCCCTAGCGGGAGCAACAGATACGCAGTATTTT.

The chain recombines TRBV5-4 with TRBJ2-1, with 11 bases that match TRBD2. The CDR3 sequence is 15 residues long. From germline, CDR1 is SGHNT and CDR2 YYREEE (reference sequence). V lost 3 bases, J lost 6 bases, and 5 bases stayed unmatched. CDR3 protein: CASSSSGRRFNEQFF. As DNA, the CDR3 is TGTGCCAGCAGCTCTAGCGGGAGGCGCTTCAATGAGCAGTTCTTC.

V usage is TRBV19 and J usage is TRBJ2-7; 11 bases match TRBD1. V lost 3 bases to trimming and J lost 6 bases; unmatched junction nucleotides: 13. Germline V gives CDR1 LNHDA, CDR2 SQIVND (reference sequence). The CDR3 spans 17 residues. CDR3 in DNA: TGTGCCAGTAGTATCGTGGGGACAGGGGGTCGTTTAGCCGAGCAGTACTTC. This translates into CASSIVGTGGRLAEQYF.

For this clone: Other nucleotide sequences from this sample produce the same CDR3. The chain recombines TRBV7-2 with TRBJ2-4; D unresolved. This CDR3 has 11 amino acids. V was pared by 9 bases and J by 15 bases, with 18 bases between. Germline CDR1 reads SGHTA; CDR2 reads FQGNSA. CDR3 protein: CASTYGEVWYF. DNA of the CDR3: TGTGCCAGTACCTACGGTGAGGTTTGGTACTTC.

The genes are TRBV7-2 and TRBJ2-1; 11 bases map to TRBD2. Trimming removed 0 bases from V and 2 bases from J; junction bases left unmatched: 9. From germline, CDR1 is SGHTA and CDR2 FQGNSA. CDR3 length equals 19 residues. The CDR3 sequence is CASSLAVHLLAGAYNEQFF. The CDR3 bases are TGTGCCAGCAGCTTAGCGGTACACCTACTAGCGGGGGCCTACAATGAGCAGTTCTTC.

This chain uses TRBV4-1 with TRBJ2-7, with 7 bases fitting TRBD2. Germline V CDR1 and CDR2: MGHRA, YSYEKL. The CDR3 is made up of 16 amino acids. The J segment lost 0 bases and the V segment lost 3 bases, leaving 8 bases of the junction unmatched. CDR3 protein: CASSHRTGGSSYEQYF. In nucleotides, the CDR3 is TGCGCCAGCAGCCACCGGACTGGCGGGAGCTCCTACGAGCAGTACTTC.

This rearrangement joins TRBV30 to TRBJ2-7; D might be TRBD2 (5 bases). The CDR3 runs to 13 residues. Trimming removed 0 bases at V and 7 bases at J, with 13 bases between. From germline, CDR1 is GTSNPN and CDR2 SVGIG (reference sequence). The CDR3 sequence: CAWSVRGIREQYF. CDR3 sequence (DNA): TGTGCCTGGAGTGTACGAGGGATTCGGGAGCAGTACTTC.

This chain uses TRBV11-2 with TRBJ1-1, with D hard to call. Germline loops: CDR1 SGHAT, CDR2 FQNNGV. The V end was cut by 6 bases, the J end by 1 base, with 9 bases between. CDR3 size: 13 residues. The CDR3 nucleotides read TGTGCCAGCAGTCACAATACGAACACTGAAGCTTTCTTT. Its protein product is CASSHNTNTEAFF.